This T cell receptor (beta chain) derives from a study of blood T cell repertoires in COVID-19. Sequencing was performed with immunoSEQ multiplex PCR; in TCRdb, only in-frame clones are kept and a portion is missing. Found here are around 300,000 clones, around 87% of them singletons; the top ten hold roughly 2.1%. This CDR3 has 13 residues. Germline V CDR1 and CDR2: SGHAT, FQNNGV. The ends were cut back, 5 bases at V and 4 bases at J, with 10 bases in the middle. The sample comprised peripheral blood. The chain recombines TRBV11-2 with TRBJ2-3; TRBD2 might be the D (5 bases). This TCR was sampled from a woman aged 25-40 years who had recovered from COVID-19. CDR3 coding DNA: TGTGCCAGCAGCCCCGCCGGGGCAGATACGCAGTATTTT. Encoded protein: CASSPAGADTQYF.